This TCR beta chain was retrieved from a study of blood T cells in healthy people across ages. Germline V gene sequence: CDR1 DFQATT, CDR2 SNEGSKA (reference sequence). The ends lost 4 bases at V and 3 bases at J; junction bases unmatched: 6. The CDR3 is 17 amino acids. Every donor provided around 10 milliliters of peripheral blood. As concerns this clonotype: What it recognizes is unknown.

Whole-study findings and limits: The unknown donor CMV status may have confounded expanded clonotype changes.

PCR was performed a second time for about 7 to 12 cycles using a sample-barcoded 5' primer and a J-beta primer mix. Each CDR3 protein gets one entry after TCRdb re-called the 5' RACE reads with MiXCR. The sample includes some 1,000,000 distinct CDR3 sequences, 25% seen only once; the top ten take less than 0.85%. This same sample was also part of a study on T cells of mothers and their children. That paper adds: The donor cohort consisted of a few healthy Caucasian mothers and their six children.

The chain recombines TRBV20-1 with TRBJ2-2, with 15 bases aligning to TRBD2. The clonotype was recovered from a girl aged 2-10 years in good health. The sequenced material came from blood. The CDR3 sequence: CSATGTSGRSDTGELFF. CDR3 nucleotide sequence: TGCAGTGCTACAGGGACTAGCGGGAGGAGTGACACCGGGGAGCTGTTTTTT.